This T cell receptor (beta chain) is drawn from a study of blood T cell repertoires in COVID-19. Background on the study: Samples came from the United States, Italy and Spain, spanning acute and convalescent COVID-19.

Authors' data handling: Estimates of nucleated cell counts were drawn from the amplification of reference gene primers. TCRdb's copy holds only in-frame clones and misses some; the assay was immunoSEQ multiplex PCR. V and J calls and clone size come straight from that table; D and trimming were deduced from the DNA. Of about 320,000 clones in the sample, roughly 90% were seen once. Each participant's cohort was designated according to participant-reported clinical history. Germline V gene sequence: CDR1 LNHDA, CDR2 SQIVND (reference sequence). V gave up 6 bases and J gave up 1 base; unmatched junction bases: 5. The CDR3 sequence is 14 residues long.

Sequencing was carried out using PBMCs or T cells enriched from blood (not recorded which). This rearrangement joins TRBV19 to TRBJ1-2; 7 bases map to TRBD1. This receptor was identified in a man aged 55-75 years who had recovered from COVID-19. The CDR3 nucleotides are TGTGCCAGTAGCAGAACAGGGGTTAACTATGGCTACACCTTC. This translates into CASSRTGVNYGYTF. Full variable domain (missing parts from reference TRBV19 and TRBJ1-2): DGGITQSPKYLFRKEGQNVTLSCEQNLNHDAMYWYRQDPGQGLRLIYYSQIVNDFQKGDIAEGYSVSREKKESFPLTVTSAQKNPTAFYLCASSRTGVNYGYTFGSGTRLTVV.